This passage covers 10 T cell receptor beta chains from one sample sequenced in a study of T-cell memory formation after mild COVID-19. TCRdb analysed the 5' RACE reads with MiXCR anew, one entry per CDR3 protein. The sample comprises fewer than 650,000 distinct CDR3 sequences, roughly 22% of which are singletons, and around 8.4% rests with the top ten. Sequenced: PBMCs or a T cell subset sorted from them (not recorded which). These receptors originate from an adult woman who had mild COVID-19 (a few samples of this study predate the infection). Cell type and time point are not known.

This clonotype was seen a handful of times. Written as DNA, the CDR3 is TGCGCCAGCAGCTTGGATCCGACTAGCGGGGGACCGACCCAGTACTTC. Amino acid sequence: CASSLDPTSGGPTQYF. The rearrangement uses TRBV5-1 and TRBJ2-5, with 12 positions matching TRBD2. CDR1 and CDR2 from the germline V gene are SGHRS and YFSETQ. The CDR3 totals 16 residues. The trim removed 0 bases at V and 7 bases at J, leaving 7 bases unmatched.

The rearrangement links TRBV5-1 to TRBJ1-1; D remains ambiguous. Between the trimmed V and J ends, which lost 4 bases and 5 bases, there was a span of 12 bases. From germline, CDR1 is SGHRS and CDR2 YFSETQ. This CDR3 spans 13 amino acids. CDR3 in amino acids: CASSADGFTEAFF. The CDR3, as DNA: TGCGCCAGCAGCGCCGACGGGTTTACTGAAGCTTTCTTT.

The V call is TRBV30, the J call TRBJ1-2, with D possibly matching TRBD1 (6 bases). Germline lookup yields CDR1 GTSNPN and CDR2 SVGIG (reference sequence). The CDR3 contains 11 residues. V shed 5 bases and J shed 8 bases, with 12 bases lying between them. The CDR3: CAWEDSEGYTF. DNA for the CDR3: TGTGCCTGGGAGGACAGCGAGGGCTACACCTTC.

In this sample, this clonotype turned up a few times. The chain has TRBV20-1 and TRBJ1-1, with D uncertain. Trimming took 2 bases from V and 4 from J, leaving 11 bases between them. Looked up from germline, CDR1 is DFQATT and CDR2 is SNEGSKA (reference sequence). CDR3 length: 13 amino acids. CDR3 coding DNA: TGCAGTGCTAGATCCTCGTTCTTCACTGAAGCTTTCTTT. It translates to CSARSSFFTEAFF.

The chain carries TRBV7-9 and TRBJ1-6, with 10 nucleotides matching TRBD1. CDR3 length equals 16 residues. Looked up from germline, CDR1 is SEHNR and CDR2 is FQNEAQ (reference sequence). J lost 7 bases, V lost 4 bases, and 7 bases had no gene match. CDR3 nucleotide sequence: TGTGCCAGCAGCTCCACCCCGGGACAGGGGAATTCACCCCTCCACTTT. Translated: CASSSTPGQGNSPLHF.

The CDR3 here is CASSTQTGPGANVLTF. CDR3 sequence (DNA): TGTGCCAGCAGCACCCAAACAGGTCCTGGGGCCAACGTCCTGACTTTC. This chain connects TRBV9 to TRBJ2-6, with D possibly matching TRBD1 (5 bases). CDR1 is SGDLS, CDR2 YYNGEE, per germline. This CDR3 is built from 16 residues. Trimming stripped 4 bases from V and 2 bases from J, with 13 bases between.

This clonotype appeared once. CDR3 in amino acids: CASSGLGGTSGVNEQFF. The CDR3 region has the DNA TGTGCCAGCAGCGGTCTGGGGGGGACTAGCGGGGTTAATGAGCAGTTCTTC. The chain couples TRBV6-1 to TRBJ2-1, with TRBD2 matching 13 bases. After removal of 6 bases from V and 7 bases from J, the junction contained 12 bases not matched to a gene. The CDR3 has 17 residues. Germline lookup yields CDR1 MNHNS and CDR2 SASEGT.

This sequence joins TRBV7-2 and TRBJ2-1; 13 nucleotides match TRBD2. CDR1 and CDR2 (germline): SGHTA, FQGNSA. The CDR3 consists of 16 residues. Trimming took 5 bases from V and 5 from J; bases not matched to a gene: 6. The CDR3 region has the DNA TGTGCCAGCAGCCCCCCGGGACTAGCGGGGCACAATGAGCAGTTCTTC. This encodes CASSPPGLAGHNEQFF.

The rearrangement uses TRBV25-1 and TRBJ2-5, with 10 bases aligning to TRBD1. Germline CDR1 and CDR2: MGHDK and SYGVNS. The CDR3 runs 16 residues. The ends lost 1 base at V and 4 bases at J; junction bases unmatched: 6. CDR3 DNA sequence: TGTGCCAGCAGTGAATTCGGGACAGGGGTTTCAGAGACCCAGTACTTC. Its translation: CASSEFGTGVSETQYF.

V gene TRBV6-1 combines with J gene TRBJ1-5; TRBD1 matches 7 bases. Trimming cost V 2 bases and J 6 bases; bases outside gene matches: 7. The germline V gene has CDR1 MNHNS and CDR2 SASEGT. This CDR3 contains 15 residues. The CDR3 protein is CASSEWDSMAQPQHF. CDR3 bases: TGTGCCAGCAGTGAATGGGACAGTATGGCTCAGCCCCAGCATTTT.